The 21 T cell receptor beta chains reported below all come from one sample, sequenced in a study of blood T cell repertoires in COVID-19. The protocol was immunoSEQ multiplex PCR, while the TCRdb copy is restricted to in-frame clones and leaves out a portion. This table holds 250,000 to 300,000 clones, roughly 80% found once. What was sequenced was peripheral blood. Every receptor here comes from a man in his sixties who had recovered from COVID-19.

The V and J genes are TRBV28 and TRBJ2-7, with TRBD1 matching 7 bases. CDR3 length: 15 residues. Germline CDR1 and CDR2: MDHEN and SYDVKM. V lost 5 bases, J lost 4 bases, and 11 bases stayed unmatched. The CDR3 region is CASSPIGQAPYEQYF. CDR3 coding DNA: TGTGCCAGCAGTCCCATCGGACAGGCTCCATACGAGCAGTACTTC.

This sequence joins TRBV20-1 and TRBJ2-6, with no clear D. CDR3 length equals 14 residues. Germline CDR1 is DFQATT and CDR2 is SNEGSKA (reference sequence). Trimming took 3 bases from V and 2 from J, leaving 8 bases between them. CDR3 nucleotide sequence: TGCAGTGCTAGTTCACAGCCTGGGGCCAACGTCCTGACTTTC. Translating gives CSASSQPGANVLTF.

The gene calls are TRBV30 and TRBJ2-7; the match to TRBD1 covers 7 bases. V lost 5 bases and J lost 6; bases outside the gene matches: 10. CDR1 and CDR2 (germline): GTSNPN, SVGIG (reference sequence). The CDR3 consists of 13 residues. CDR3 DNA sequence: TGTGCCTGGGGTACAGGGGTAAACCGCGAGCAGTACTTC. Translation: CAWGTGVNREQYF. Complete variable domain (other parts from reference TRBV30 and TRBJ2-7): SQTIHQWPATLVQPVGSPLSLECTVEGTSNPNLYWYRQAAGRGLQLLFYSVGIGQISSEVPQNLSASRPQDRQFILSSKKLLLSDSGFYLCAWGTGVNREQYFGPGTRLTVT.

This chain joins TRBV5-1 and TRBJ1-6; TRBD1 aligns across 9 bases. Germline V gene data show CDR1 as SGHRS and CDR2 as YFSETQ. Trimming cost V 0 bases and J 5 bases; bases outside gene matches: 3. The CDR3 spans 16 residues. Here the CDR3 DNA reads TGCGCCAGCAGCTTGGGGGACAGGGCGAATAATTCACCCCTCCACTTT. It encodes CASSLGDRANNSPLHF.

V and J are TRBV6-1 and TRBJ2-7; D is possibly TRBD1 (6 bases). Trimming cost V 5 bases and J 4 bases, with 6 bases left between them. There are 11 residues in the CDR3. Germline V CDR1 and CDR2: MNHNS, SASEGT. CDR3 DNA sequence: TGTGCCAGCAGTACAGGGTACGAGCAGTACTTC. As protein: CASSTGYEQYF.

The chain employs TRBV11-2 and TRBJ1-3; 9 bases match TRBD1. Looked up from germline, CDR1 is SGHAT and CDR2 is FQNNGV. This CDR3 contains 16 residues. After removal of 5 bases from V and 3 bases from J, the junction contained 8 bases not matched to a gene. The DNA of the CDR3 is TGTGCCAGCAGCACCGGAGGACAGGGGAGTGGAAACACCATATATTTT. This gives the protein CASSTGGQGSGNTIYF. The variable domain in full, with the rest retrieved from reference TRBV11-2 and TRBJ1-3, is EAGVAQSPRYKIIEKRQSVAFWCNPISGHATLYWYQQILGQGPKLLIQFQNNGVVDDSQLPKDRFSAERLKGVDSTLKIQPAKLEDSAVYLCASSTGGQGSGNTIYFGEGSWLTVV.

The chain links TRBV18 to TRBJ2-2; D is ambiguous. The germline V gene has CDR1 KGHSH and CDR2 LQKENI. The V end lost 0 bases, the J end lost 7 bases, and 9 bases lay between the germline ends. The CDR3 is 14 residues long. The CDR3 nucleotides read TGTGCCAGCTCACCACCGCTAGTCAGCGGGGAGCTGTTTTTT. Amino acid sequence: CASSPPLVSGELFF.

The chain combines TRBV6-6 with TRBJ1-1; 8 bases match TRBD1. Germline assignment: CDR1 MNHNY and CDR2 SVGAGI (reference sequence). The CDR3 consists of 15 residues. The J segment lost 2 bases and the V segment lost 11 bases, leaving 13 bases of the junction unmatched. CDR3 in amino acids: CAGRGPTGANTEAFF. As DNA, the CDR3 is TGTGCCGGCCGAGGCCCGACAGGGGCAAACACTGAAGCTTTCTTT.

This clone was recorded once. CDR3 in DNA: TGTGCCTGGCAGGAATCCTACGAGCAGTACTTC. It translates to CAWQESYEQYF. The chain uses TRBV30 and TRBJ2-7; D call uncertain. Between the trimmed V and J ends, which lost 5 bases and 1 base, there was a span of 6 bases. The CDR3 covers 11 residues. Per the germline V gene, CDR1 is GTSNPN and CDR2 is SVGIG (reference sequence).

The chain links TRBV28 to TRBJ1-2, with D possibly matching TRBD1 (6 bases). V was trimmed by 6 bases and J by 4 bases, leaving 12 bases between them. Germline lookup yields CDR1 MDHEN and CDR2 SYDVKM. The CDR3 contains 13 residues. CDR3 sequence reads: CASSSGTPYGYTF. DNA of the CDR3: TGTGCCAGCAGCAGCGGGACACCCTATGGCTACACCTTC.

The rearrangement links TRBV7-9 to TRBJ2-2, with D hard to call. The CDR3 extends over 14 amino acids. The V end was cut by 8 bases, the J end by 0 bases, with 10 bases between. Germline V CDR1 and CDR2: SEHNR, FQNEAQ (reference sequence). The CDR3 DNA reads as TGTGCCAGCCTTGGGCCCACGAACACCGGGGAGCTGTTTTTT. It encodes CASLGPTNTGELFF.

The chain uses TRBV7-6 and TRBJ2-2, with a tentative D call TRBD1 (6 bases). The CDR3 runs 16 residues. Per the germline V gene, CDR1 is SGHVS and CDR2 is FNYEAQ. The V end lost 2 bases, the J end lost 6 bases, and 16 bases lay between the germline ends. The DNA for the CDR3 is TGTGCCAGCAGCTTAAGGGGGTTCCCTTTGGCCGGGGAGCTGTTTTTT. Translating gives CASSLRGFPLAGELFF.

The chain links TRBV4-1 to TRBJ1-5, with TRBD1 identical over 7 bases. The trim removed 0 bases at V and 1 base at J, leaving 3 bases unmatched. Germline V gives CDR1 MGHRA, CDR2 YSYEKL. The CDR3 spans 16 residues. The CDR3 spells CASSQDDRESNQPQHF. CDR3 in DNA: TGCGCCAGCAGCCAAGATGACAGGGAGAGCAATCAGCCCCAGCATTTT.

This chain links TRBV12-1 with TRBJ1-6; TRBD1, the table's D call, was not compared with the DNA. TRBV12-1 is a listed pseudogene. The CDR3 extends over 13 amino acids. The CDR3 DNA reads as TGTGCCAGCCGACTTAGGGGGAATTCACCCCTCCACTTT. Translated, it gives CASRLRGNSPLHF.

J is TRBJ2-3 and V is TRBV2, with D possibly matching TRBD2 (5 bases). Germline loops: CDR1 SNHLY, CDR2 FYNNEI. Trimming shortened V by 5 bases and J by 1 base, and 16 bases separated the two germline ends. This CDR3 has 16 residues. CDR3 protein: CASSINPGRGTDTQYF. Here the CDR3 DNA reads TGTGCCAGCAGTATAAACCCCGGGCGGGGCACAGATACGCAGTATTTT.

This clone has only one observation. The CDR3 region has the DNA TGTGCCAGCACTATGAACAGGGGCGGGTATCAGCCCCAGCATTTT. Protein sequence: CASTMNRGGYQPQHF. This chain uses TRBV6-5 with TRBJ1-5; 7 nucleotides match TRBD1. CDR3 length: 15 residues. Per germline, CDR1 MNHEY and CDR2 SVGAGI. The ends lost 7 bases at V and 5 bases at J; junction bases unmatched: 11.

V usage is TRBV24-1 and J usage is TRBJ1-5; the D is unclear. Trimming took 0 bases from V and 5 from J, leaving 10 bases between them. Germline assignment: CDR1 KGHDR and CDR2 SFDVKD. The CDR3 covers 15 residues. Here the CDR3 reads CATSDLRGADQPQHF. Here the CDR3 DNA reads TGTGCCACCAGTGATTTGCGGGGTGCCGATCAGCCCCAGCATTTT.

This clone appeared a single time. This chain connects TRBV6-5 to TRBJ2-1, with a possible D match to TRBD2 (6 bases). The V end was cut by 4 bases, the J end by 3 bases, with 13 bases between. Looked up from germline, CDR1 is MNHEY and CDR2 is SVGAGI. This CDR3 is 15 amino acids long. This CDR3 is CASSSWGGNYNEQFF. The CDR3 region has the DNA TGTGCCAGCAGTTCCTGGGGCGGGAACTACAATGAGCAGTTCTTC.

The chain links TRBV9 to TRBJ2-2, with 12 bases lining up with TRBD2. J gave up 0 bases and V 3 bases, and 15 bases lay outside the gene matches. CDR1 and CDR2 (germline): SGDLS, YYNGEE. The CDR3 runs 21 residues. This CDR3 is CASSAPLAGGRTPTNTGELFF. In DNA form, the CDR3 reads TGTGCCAGCAGCGCCCCACTAGCGGGGGGCCGAACTCCAACGAACACCGGGGAGCTGTTTTTT.

This chain joins TRBV2 and TRBJ1-5; TRBD1 is a possible D gene (6 bases). Per the germline V gene, CDR1 is SNHLY and CDR2 is FYNNEI. V was cut by 7 bases and J by 7 bases, with 14 bases left in between. The CDR3 totals 13 residues. CDR3 loop: CASTGTKGQPQHF. The CDR3 DNA reads as TGTGCCAGCACCGGGACAAAGGGACAGCCCCAGCATTTT.

The chain couples TRBV20-1 to TRBJ2-5, with D perhaps matching TRBD1 (5 bases). This CDR3 spans 11 amino acids. Trimming removed 6 bases at V and 3 bases at J, with 8 bases between. Germline V lookup: CDR1 DFQATT, CDR2 SNEGSKA (reference sequence). The CDR3 nucleotides read TGCAGTGCAGGGGCCAAAGAGACCCAGTACTTC. It specifies CSAGAKETQYF.